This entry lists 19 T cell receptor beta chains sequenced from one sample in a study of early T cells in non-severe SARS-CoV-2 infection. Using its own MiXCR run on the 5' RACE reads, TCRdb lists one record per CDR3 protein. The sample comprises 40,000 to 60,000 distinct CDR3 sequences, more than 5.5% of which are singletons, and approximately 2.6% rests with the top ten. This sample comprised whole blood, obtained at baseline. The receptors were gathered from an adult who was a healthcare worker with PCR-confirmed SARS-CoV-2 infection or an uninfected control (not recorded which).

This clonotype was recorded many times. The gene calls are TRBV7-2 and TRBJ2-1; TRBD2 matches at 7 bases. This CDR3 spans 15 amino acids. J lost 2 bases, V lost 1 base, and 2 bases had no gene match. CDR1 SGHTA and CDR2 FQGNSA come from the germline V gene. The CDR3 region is CASSLGGGPYNEQFF. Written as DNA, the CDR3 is TGTGCCAGCAGCTTAGGCGGGGGACCCTACAATGAGCAGTTCTTC.

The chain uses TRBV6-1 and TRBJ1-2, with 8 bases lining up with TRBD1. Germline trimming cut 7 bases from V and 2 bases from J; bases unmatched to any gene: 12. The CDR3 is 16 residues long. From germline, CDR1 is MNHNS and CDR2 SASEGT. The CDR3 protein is CASTTLPRQGNYGYTF. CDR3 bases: TGTGCCAGCACCACCCTCCCGAGACAGGGGAACTATGGCTACACCTTC.

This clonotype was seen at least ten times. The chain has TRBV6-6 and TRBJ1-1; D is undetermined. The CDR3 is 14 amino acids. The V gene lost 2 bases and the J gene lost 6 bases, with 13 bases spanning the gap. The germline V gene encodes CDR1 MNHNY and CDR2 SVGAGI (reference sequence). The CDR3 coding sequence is TGTGCCAGCAGTTACGCCCCAAGTAGTTCTGAAGCTTTCTTT. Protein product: CASSYAPSSSEAFF.

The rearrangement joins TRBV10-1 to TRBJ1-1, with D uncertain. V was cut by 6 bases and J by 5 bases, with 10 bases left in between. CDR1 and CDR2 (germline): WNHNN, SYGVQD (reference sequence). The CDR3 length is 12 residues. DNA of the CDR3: TGCGCCAGCAGCCGCGACCTTACTGAAGCTTTCTTT. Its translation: CASSRDLTEAFF.

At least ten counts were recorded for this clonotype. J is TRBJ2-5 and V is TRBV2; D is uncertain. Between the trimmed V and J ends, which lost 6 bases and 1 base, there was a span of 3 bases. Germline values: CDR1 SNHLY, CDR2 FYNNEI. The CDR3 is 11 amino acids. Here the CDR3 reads CASSSQETQYF. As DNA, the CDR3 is TGTGCCAGCAGCTCCCAAGAGACCCAGTACTTC.

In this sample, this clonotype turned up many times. The CDR3 sequence is CASSLPDRGDQYF. The CDR3 DNA reads TGTGCCAGCAGTTTACCGGACAGGGGGGACCAGTACTTC. The chain carries TRBV27 and TRBJ2-5, with TRBD1 matching over 10 bases. Germline lookup yields CDR1 MNHEY and CDR2 SMNVEV (reference sequence). The CDR3 has 13 amino acids. V lost 2 bases to trimming and J lost 10 bases; unmatched junction nucleotides: 4.

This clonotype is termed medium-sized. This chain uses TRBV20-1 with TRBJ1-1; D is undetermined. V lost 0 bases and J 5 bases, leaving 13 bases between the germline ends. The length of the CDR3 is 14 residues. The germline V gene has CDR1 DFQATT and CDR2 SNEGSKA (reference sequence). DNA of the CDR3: TGCAGTGCTAGAGATGGCGACGTCAGTACTGAAGCTTTCTTT. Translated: CSARDGDVSTEAFF.

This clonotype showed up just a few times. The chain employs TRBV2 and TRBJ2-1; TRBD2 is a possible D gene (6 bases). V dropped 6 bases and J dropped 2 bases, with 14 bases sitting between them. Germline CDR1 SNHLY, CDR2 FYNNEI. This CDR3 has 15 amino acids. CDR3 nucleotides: TGTGCCAGCAGAATCCGGGACTCCACCTACAATGAGCAGTTCTTC. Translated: CASRIRDSTYNEQFF.

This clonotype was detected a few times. The CDR3 sequence is CASSLHPGTNANTGELFF. The CDR3 nucleotides are TGTGCCAGCAGCTTACACCCAGGGACGAACGCGAACACCGGGGAGCTGTTTTTT. The chain links TRBV7-6 to TRBJ2-2; the D call may be TRBD1 or TRBD2 (5 bases each). The CDR3 length is 18 residues. Per germline, CDR1 SGHVS and CDR2 FNYEAQ. V was shortened by 2 bases and J by 0 bases, with 16 bases between the two germline ends.

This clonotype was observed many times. Here the CDR3 reads CASRVAPEDEQYF. The DNA for the CDR3 is TGTGCCAGCAGGGTGGCCCCAGAAGACGAGCAGTACTTC. The chain recombines TRBV6-2 or TRBV6-3 with TRBJ2-7; D is uncertain. Looked up from germline, CDR1 is MNHEY and CDR2 is SVGEGT. V lost 6 bases to trimming and J lost 5 bases, with 14 bases between them. This CDR3 spans 13 amino acids.

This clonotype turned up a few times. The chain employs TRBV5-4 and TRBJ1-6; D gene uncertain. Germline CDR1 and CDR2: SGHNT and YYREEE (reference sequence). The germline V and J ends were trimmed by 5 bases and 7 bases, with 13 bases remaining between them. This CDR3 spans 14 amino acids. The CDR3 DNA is TGTGCCAGCAGTAACCGGGAGGCAAATTCACCCCTCCACTTT. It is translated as CASSNREANSPLHF.

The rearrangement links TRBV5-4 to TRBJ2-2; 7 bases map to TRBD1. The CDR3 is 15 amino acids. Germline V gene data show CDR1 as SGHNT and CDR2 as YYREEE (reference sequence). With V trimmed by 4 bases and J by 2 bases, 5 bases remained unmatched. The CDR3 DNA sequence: TGTGCCAGCAGCCTGGGACAGAGAAACACCGGGGAGCTGTTTTTT. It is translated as CASSLGQRNTGELFF. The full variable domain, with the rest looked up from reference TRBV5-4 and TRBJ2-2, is ETGVTQSPTHLIKTRGQQVTLRCSSQSGHNTVSWYQQALGQGPQFIFQYYREEENGRGNFPPRFSGLQFPNYSSELNVNALELDDSALYLCASSLGQRNTGELFFGEGSRLTVL.

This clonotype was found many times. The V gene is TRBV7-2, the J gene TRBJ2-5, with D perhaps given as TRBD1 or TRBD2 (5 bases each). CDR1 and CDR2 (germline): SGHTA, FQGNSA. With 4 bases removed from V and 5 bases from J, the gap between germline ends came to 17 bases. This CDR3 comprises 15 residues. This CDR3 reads CASSSQGSEGETQYF. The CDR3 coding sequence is TGTGCCAGCAGCTCGCAGGGTTCTGAGGGGGAGACCCAGTACTTC.

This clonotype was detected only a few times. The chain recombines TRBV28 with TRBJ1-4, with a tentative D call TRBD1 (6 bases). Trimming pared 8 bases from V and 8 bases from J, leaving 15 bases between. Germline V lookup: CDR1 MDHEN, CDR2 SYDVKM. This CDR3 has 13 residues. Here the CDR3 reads CASAQGTGEKLFF. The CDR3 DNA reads TGTGCCAGCGCACAGGGCACGGGGGAAAAACTGTTTTTT. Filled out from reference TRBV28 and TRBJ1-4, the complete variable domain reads DVKVTQSSRYLVKRTGEKVFLECVQDMDHENMFWYRQDPGLGLRLIYFSYDVKMKEKGDIPEGYSVSREKKERFSLILESASTNQTSMYLCASAQGTGEKLFFGSGTQLSVL.

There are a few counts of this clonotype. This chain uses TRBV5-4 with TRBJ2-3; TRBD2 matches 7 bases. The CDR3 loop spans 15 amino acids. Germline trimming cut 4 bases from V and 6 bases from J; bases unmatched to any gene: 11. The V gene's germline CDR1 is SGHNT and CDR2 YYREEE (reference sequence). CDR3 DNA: TGTGCCAGCAGCCAGGCGGGGGATTTGGGGGATACGCAGTATTTT. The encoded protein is CASSQAGDLGDTQYF.

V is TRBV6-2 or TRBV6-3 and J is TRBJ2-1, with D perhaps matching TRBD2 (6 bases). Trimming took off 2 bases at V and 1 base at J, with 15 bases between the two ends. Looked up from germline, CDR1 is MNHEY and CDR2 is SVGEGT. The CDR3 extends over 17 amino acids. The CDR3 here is CASSYGSGLLSYNEQFF. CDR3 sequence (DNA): TGTGCCAGCAGTTACGGTTCGGGACTCCTTTCCTACAATGAGCAGTTCTTC.

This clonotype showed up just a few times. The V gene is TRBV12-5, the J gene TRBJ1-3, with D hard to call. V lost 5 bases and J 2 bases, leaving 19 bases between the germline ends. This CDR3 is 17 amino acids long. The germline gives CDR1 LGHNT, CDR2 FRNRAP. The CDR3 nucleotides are TGTGCTAGTGGTGCTGCCCGCCGAGACATCCCTGGAAACACCATATATTTT. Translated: CASGAARRDIPGNTIYF.

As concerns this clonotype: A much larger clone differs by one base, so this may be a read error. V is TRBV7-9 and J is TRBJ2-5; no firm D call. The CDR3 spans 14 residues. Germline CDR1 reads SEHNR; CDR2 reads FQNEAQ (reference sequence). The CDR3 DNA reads TGTGTCAGCAGCCGGGTAACCCACCAAGAGACCCAGTACTTC. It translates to CVSSRVTHQETQYF.

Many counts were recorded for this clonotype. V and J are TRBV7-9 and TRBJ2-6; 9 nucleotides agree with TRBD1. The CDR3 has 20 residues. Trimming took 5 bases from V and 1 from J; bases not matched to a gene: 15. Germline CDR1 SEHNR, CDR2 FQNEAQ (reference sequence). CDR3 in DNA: TGTGCCAGCAGCGTCCAGCCCGGGACAGGGAATCGATCTGGGGCCAACGTCCTGACTTTC. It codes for CASSVQPGTGNRSGANVLTF.